This T cell receptor (beta chain) is from a study of OX40 agonist ivuxolimab in advanced cancers. Study-wide findings and caveats: No antigen was identified for the clonally expanded peripheral T cells.

Here immunoSEQ multiplex PCR was the method, and the copy in TCRdb shows in-frame clones only, minus some. Here the sample spans about 81,000 clones, about 92% being singletons. Samples were taken at baseline and on day 1 of cycles 4 and 7. CDR3 size: 17 residues. V lost 0 bases and J 3 bases, leaving 13 bases between the germline ends. Germline lookup yields CDR1 SGHRS and CDR2 YFSETQ. As to this clone: The antigen is unknown.

The source of this sequence is an adult with an advanced solid tumor such as melanoma, head and neck, liver or kidney cancer. This chain uses TRBV5-1 with TRBJ1-6; D gene uncertain. Sequencing was performed on CD4+ or CD8+ T cells sorted from blood, taken in a trial of the OX40 agonist ivuxolimab. The CDR3 sequence is CASSLDELGFYNSPLHF. CDR3 nucleotide sequence: TGCGCCAGCAGCTTGGATGAATTGGGGTTCTATAATTCACCCCTCCACTTT.